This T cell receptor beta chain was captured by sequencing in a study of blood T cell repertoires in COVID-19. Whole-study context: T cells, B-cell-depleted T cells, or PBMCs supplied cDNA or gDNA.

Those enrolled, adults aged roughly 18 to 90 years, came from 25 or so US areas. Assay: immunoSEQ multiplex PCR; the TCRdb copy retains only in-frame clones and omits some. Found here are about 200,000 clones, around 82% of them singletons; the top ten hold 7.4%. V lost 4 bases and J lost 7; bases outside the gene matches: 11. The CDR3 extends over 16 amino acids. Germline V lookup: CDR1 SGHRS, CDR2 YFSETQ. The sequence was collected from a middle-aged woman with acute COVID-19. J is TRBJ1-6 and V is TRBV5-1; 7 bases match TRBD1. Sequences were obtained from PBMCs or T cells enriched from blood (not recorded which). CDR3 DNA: TGCGCCAGCAGCCCTAAGACAGGGTCGGGCAATTCACCCCTCCACTTT. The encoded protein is CASSPKTGSGNSPLHF.